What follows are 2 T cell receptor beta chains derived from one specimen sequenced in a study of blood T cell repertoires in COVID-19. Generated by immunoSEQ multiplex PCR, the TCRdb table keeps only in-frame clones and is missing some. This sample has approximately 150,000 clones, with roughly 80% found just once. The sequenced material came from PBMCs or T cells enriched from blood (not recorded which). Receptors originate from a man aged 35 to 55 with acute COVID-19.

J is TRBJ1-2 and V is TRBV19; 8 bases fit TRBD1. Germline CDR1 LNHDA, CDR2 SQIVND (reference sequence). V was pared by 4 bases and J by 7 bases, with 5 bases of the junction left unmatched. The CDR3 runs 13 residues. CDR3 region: CASSKTGDAGYTF. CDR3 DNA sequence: TGTGCCAGTAGTAAGACAGGGGATGCTGGCTACACCTTC.

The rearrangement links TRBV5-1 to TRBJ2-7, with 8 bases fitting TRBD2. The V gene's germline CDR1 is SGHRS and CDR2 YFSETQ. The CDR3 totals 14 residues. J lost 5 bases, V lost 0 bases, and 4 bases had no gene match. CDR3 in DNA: TGCGCCAGCAGCTTGGACGGGAGGGCCAACGAGCAGTACTTC. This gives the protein CASSLDGRANEQYF.